These 30 T cell receptor beta chains share one sample of origin, sequenced in a study of cytomegalovirus exposure and HLA in healthy donors. PCR was performed using 60 Vbeta and 13 Jbeta primers. Assay used: immunoSEQ multiplex PCR; TCRdb lists only in-frame clones, some missing. The profile shows over 100,000 clones, more than 65% of them singletons. What was sequenced was PBMCs. Receptor source: a woman younger than 30 in good health and CMV-seropositive.

This chain uses TRBV5-6 with TRBJ1-2; 9 bases are a match to TRBD1. The CDR3 covers 15 residues. Germline V gives CDR1 SGHDT, CDR2 YYEEEE. V lost 2 bases and J lost 8; bases outside the gene matches: 10. CDR3 amino acids: CASSFKPGQGLGYTF. CDR3 bases: TGTGCCAGCAGCTTCAAACCGGGACAGGGCCTCGGCTACACCTTC. The variable domain in full, completed from reference TRBV5-6 and TRBJ1-2, reads DAGVTQSPTHLIKTRGQQVTLRCSPKSGHDTVSWYQQALGQGPQFIFQYYEEEERQRGNFPDRFSGHQFPNYSSELNVNALLLGDSALYLCASSFKPGQGLGYTFGSGTRLTVV.

This clone was picked up a small number of times. The V call is TRBV29-1, the J call TRBJ2-3; D not resolved. The CDR3 covers 14 residues. Germline CDR1 SQVTM, CDR2 ANQGSEA. V shed 3 bases and J shed 0 bases, with 10 bases lying between them. CDR3 sequence: CSVDLLLSTDTQYF. For the CDR3, the DNA is TGCAGCGTTGACCTCCTCCTTAGCACAGATACGCAGTATTTT.

This chain connects TRBV18 to TRBJ1-4; TRBD1 matches 8 bases. There are 17 residues in the CDR3. CDR1 is KGHSH and CDR2 is LQKENI in the germline V gene. Trimming at V came to 1 base and at J to 1 base, leaving 5 bases not matched to a gene. The CDR3 loop reads CASSPRMTGETNEKLFF. The CDR3 region has the DNA TGTGCCAGCTCACCACGAATGACAGGGGAAACTAATGAAAAACTGTTTTTT.

J is TRBJ2-2 and V is TRBV7-9; TRBD1 is a possible D gene (6 bases). V lost 5 bases to trimming and J lost 1 base, with 11 bases between them. The germline gives CDR1 SEHNR, CDR2 FQNEAQ (reference sequence). The CDR3 is 15 amino acids. The CDR3 is CASSPWDMNTGELFF. In DNA form, the CDR3 reads TGTGCCAGCAGCCCTTGGGACATGAACACCGGGGAGCTGTTTTTT.

The gene calls are TRBV5-1 and TRBJ2-7, with D hard to call. The CDR3 is made up of 11 amino acids. V was cut by 4 bases and J by 6 bases, with 8 bases left in between. Per the germline V gene, CDR1 is SGHRS and CDR2 is YFSETQ. The CDR3, as DNA: TGCGCCAGCAGCCCCTCTTTCGAGCAGTACTTC. Its protein product is CASSPSFEQYF.

The V call is TRBV5-1, the J call TRBJ2-7, with D perhaps TRBD1 (6 bases). This CDR3 spans 15 amino acids. V dropped 4 bases and J dropped 3 bases, with 17 bases sitting between them. Germline loops: CDR1 SGHRS, CDR2 YFSETQ. CDR3 protein: CASSVSGTLSYEQYF. CDR3 DNA sequence: TGCGCCAGCAGCGTTTCCGGGACATTAAGCTACGAGCAGTACTTC. The complete variable domain, with remaining parts taken from reference TRBV5-1 and TRBJ2-7, reads KAGVTQTPRYLIKTRGQQVTLSCSPISGHRSVSWYQQTPGQGLQFLFEYFSETQRNKGNFPGRFSGRQFSNSRSEMNVSTLELGDSALYLCASSVSGTLSYEQYFGPGTRLTVT.

This clone was observed a handful of times. The chain couples TRBV5-8 to TRBJ1-1, with D perhaps TRBD1 (5 bases). This CDR3 contains 16 residues. V shed 5 bases and J shed 4 bases, with 21 bases lying between them. Germline V lookup: CDR1 SGHTS, CDR2 YDEGEE. CDR3 amino acids: CASSERPQGGATEAFF. DNA for the CDR3: TGTGCCAGCAGTGAGAGACCCCAGGGTGGGGCCACTGAAGCTTTCTTT. The full variable domain, in which reference TRBV5-8 and TRBJ1-1 provide the parts outside the CDR3, is EAGVTQSPTHLIKTRGQQATLRCSPISGHTSVYWYQQALGLGLQFLLWYDEGEERNRGNFPPRFSGRQFPNYSSELNVNALELEDSALYLCASSERPQGGATEAFFGQGTRLTVV.

The chain joins TRBV7-9 to TRBJ1-2; TRBD1 aligns across 7 bases. This CDR3 is built from 16 residues. V shed 5 bases, J shed 4 bases, and the junction held 13 bases outside the gene matches. Per the germline V gene, CDR1 is SEHNR and CDR2 is FQNEAQ (reference sequence). The CDR3, as DNA: TGTGCCAGCAGCCCTCGGACAGGAGCTAGGGCCTATGGCTACACCTTC. Amino acids: CASSPRTGARAYGYTF.

This chain uses TRBV2 with TRBJ1-4, with 7 bases identical to TRBD1. The length of the CDR3 is 16 residues. The junction had 12 bases not matched to a gene; V was cut back by 3 bases and J by 8 bases. Germline V CDR1 and CDR2: SNHLY, FYNNEI. CDR3 in amino acids: CASSDTVTGVEEKLFF. Here the CDR3 DNA reads TGTGCCAGCAGTGATACCGTCACAGGGGTGGAAGAAAAACTGTTTTTT.

J is TRBJ1-1 and V is TRBV29-1; 8 bases match TRBD1. J was trimmed by 11 bases and V by 5 bases; bases with no gene match: 4. The CDR3 covers 10 residues. Germline CDR1 reads SQVTM; CDR2 reads ANQGSEA. CDR3 in DNA: TGCAGCGTTTGGACAGGGTGGGCTTTCTTT. This encodes CSVWTGWAFF.

This clone occurred once. V gene TRBV7-3 combines with J gene TRBJ1-6; weak D call: TRBD1 (6 bases). The CDR3 spans 16 residues. Trimming cost V 1 base and J 5 bases, with 12 bases left between them. Germline-derived CDR1 and CDR2 are SGHTA and FQGTGA. The CDR3 here is CASSLRSQGNNSPLHF. CDR3 in DNA: TGTGCCAGCAGCTTAAGATCTCAGGGGAATAATTCACCCCTCCACTTT.

The rearrangement joins TRBV18 to TRBJ1-1; D ambiguous. With 5 bases removed from V and 6 bases from J, the gap between germline ends came to 16 bases. Per the germline V gene, CDR1 is KGHSH and CDR2 is LQKENI. CDR3 length: 14 amino acids. The CDR3 bases are TGTGCCAGCTCAGGGCAGGCCGGGATGGCTGAAGCTTTCTTT. As protein: CASSGQAGMAEAFF.

This sequence joins TRBV7-9 and TRBJ2-2; D gene ambiguous. In germline, CDR1 is SEHNR, CDR2 FQNEAQ (reference sequence). The CDR3 has 13 residues. The V end lost 1 base, the J end lost 8 bases, and 8 bases lay between the germline ends. The CDR3 DNA reads as TGTGCCAGCAGCTTAGGGGCCCAAGGGGAGCTGTTTTTT. Amino acid sequence: CASSLGAQGELFF.

The chain recombines TRBV19 with TRBJ2-6, with TRBD1 matching 7 bases. V shed 3 bases and J 4 bases; nucleotides not matched to a gene: 12. This CDR3 is 18 amino acids long. From germline, CDR1 is LNHDA and CDR2 SQIVND (reference sequence). DNA for the CDR3: TGTGCCAGTAGTATCTTAAGGCCAGGGGGATCCGGGGCCAACGTCCTGACTTTC. Amino acids: CASSILRPGGSGANVLTF.

The rearrangement uses TRBV25-1 and TRBJ2-3; D perhaps matches TRBD1 (5 bases). The V gene's germline CDR1 is MGHDK and CDR2 SYGVNS. V shed 0 bases and J shed 4 bases, with 17 bases lying between them. There are 17 residues in the CDR3. The CDR3 nucleotides are TGTGCCAGCAGTGAATATCCCAAAGGGGCTAGTGCAGATACGCAGTATTTT. Translating gives CASSEYPKGASADTQYF.

The chain employs TRBV9 and TRBJ2-1, with 8 nucleotides matching TRBD2. Trimming at V came to 0 bases and at J to 12 bases, leaving 14 bases not matched to a gene. Germline V gene lookup returns CDR1 SGDLS and CDR2 YYNGEE. CDR3 length: 16 amino acids. The CDR3: CASSVVSGGPLGSQFF. The CDR3 nucleotides read TGTGCCAGCAGCGTAGTTTCGGGGGGGCCCCTCGGTTCGCAGTTCTTC.

This chain connects TRBV7-3 to TRBJ2-3, with a weak D call TRBD2 (6 bases). This CDR3 has 13 amino acids. The germline V gene encodes CDR1 SGHTA and CDR2 FQGTGA. Trimming pared 5 bases from V and 4 bases from J, leaving 10 bases between. This CDR3 is CASSAPGADTQYF. The DNA for the CDR3 is TGTGCCAGCAGCGCGCCGGGGGCAGATACGCAGTATTTT.

The chain recombines TRBV9 with TRBJ2-1; 12 bases map to TRBD2. The germline V gene encodes CDR1 SGDLS and CDR2 YYNGEE. This CDR3 spans 18 amino acids. V gave up 3 bases and J gave up 0 bases; unmatched junction bases: 7. The CDR3 reads CASSALTSGGYSYNEQFF. DNA of the CDR3: TGTGCCAGCAGCGCCTTGACTAGCGGGGGTTACTCCTACAATGAGCAGTTCTTC. The variable domain in full, with the rest retrieved from reference TRBV9 and TRBJ2-1, is DSGVTQTPKHLITATGQRVTLRCSPRSGDLSVYWYQQSLDQGLQFLIQYYNGEERAKGNILERFSAQQFPDLHSELNLSSLELGDSALYFCASSALTSGGYSYNEQFFGPGTRLTVL.

The rearrangement uses TRBV10-3 and TRBJ1-2; D gene ambiguous. CDR1 and CDR2 from the germline V gene are ENHRY and SYGVKD. The germline V and J ends were trimmed by 2 bases and 7 bases, with 14 bases remaining between them. The CDR3 extends over 14 amino acids. The CDR3 sequence is CAISEEIGRGGYTF. The CDR3 coding sequence is TGTGCCATCAGTGAGGAAATAGGCAGAGGTGGCTACACCTTC.

This clone was seen once. The V gene is TRBV6-4, the J gene TRBJ1-5, with D tentatively TRBD1 (5 bases). Germline V gene data show CDR1 as MRHNA and CDR2 as SNTAGT. This CDR3 region has 13 residues. V lost 11 bases to trimming and J lost 5 bases, with 16 bases between them. CDR3 DNA: TGTGCCCGCCCCGGGCAGGGTGATCAGCCCCAGCATTTT. As protein: CARPGQGDQPQHF.

This clone was seen more than once but under ten times. This sequence joins TRBV14 and TRBJ2-4; 7 bases match TRBD1. Germline V CDR1 and CDR2: SGHDN, FVKESK. V gave up 5 bases and J gave up 1 base; unmatched junction bases: 5. The CDR3 is 15 residues long. This chain's CDR3 is CASSDTGEAKNIQYF. For the CDR3, the DNA is TGTGCCAGCAGCGATACAGGGGAGGCCAAAAACATTCAGTACTTC. The full variable domain, rest sourced from reference TRBV14 and TRBJ2-4, is EAGVTQFPSHSVIEKGQTVTLRCDPISGHDNLYWYRRVMGKEIKFLLHFVKESKQDESGMPNNRFLAERTGGTYSTLKVQPAELEDSGVYFCASSDTGEAKNIQYFGAGTRLSVL.

This chain joins TRBV27 and TRBJ2-7; 9 bases match TRBD1. Germline assignment: CDR1 MNHEY and CDR2 SMNVEV (reference sequence). V lost 3 bases and J lost 8; bases outside the gene matches: 5. The CDR3 is 13 amino acids. In DNA form, the CDR3 reads TGTGCCAGCAGTTTGGGGACAGGGTATCAGCAGTACTTC. Translated: CASSLGTGYQQYF.

The chain couples TRBV11-2 to TRBJ2-7, with D uncertain. CDR3 length: 11 residues. V lost 5 bases, J lost 4 bases, and 6 bases lay in between. Germline assignment: CDR1 SGHAT and CDR2 FQNNGV. DNA of the CDR3: TGTGCCAGCAGCCAACATTACGAGCAGTACTTC. Its protein is CASSQHYEQYF.

The J gene is TRBJ2-5, the V gene TRBV13, with D possibly matching TRBD2 (6 bases). This CDR3 comprises 14 residues. CDR1 PRHDT and CDR2 FYEKMQ come from the germline V gene (reference sequence). Trimming left V 5 bases short and J 11 bases short, with 21 bases between. The CDR3 spells CASSPGTGPGSQYF. CDR3 nucleotides: TGTGCCAGCAGCCCCGGGACTGGCCCAGGTTCTCAGTACTTC.

The rearrangement joins TRBV4-1 to TRBJ2-7; TRBD1 matches at 7 bases. This CDR3 spans 15 amino acids. Trimming at V came to 4 bases and at J to 4 bases, leaving 10 bases not matched to a gene. CDR1 is MGHRA, CDR2 YSYEKL, per germline. The CDR3 bases are TGCGCCAGCAGCCGAGGGACAGCCTTAGGGTACGAGCAGTACTTC. Its protein product is CASSRGTALGYEQYF.

V usage is TRBV5-4 and J usage is TRBJ2-3, with 14 bases that match TRBD2. V gave up 3 bases and J gave up 5 bases; unmatched junction bases: 5. CDR3 length equals 16 residues. The germline V gene has CDR1 SGHNT and CDR2 YYREEE (reference sequence). CDR3 nucleotide sequence: TGTGCCAGCAGCTCGGGAGGGACTAGCGGGGGAGATACGCAGTATTTT. The encoded protein is CASSSGGTSGGDTQYF. Together with reference TRBV5-4 and TRBJ2-3, the CDR3 gives the full variable domain: ETGVTQSPTHLIKTRGQQVTLRCSSQSGHNTVSWYQQALGQGPQFIFQYYREEENGRGNFPPRFSGLQFPNYSSELNVNALELDDSALYLCASSSGGTSGGDTQYFGPGTRLTVL.

This chain uses TRBV4-1 with TRBJ2-1; 8 nucleotides align to TRBD2. The germline V gene has CDR1 MGHRA and CDR2 YSYEKL. This CDR3 is 17 amino acids long. V gave up 0 bases and J gave up 3 bases; unmatched junction bases: 7. CDR3 nucleotide sequence: TGCGCCAGCAGCCAAGATCCCAGCGGGGGCTACTACAATGAGCAGTTCTTC. Its translation: CASSQDPSGGYYNEQFF.

The chain joins TRBV25-1 to TRBJ1-6; possibly TRBD1 for D (5 bases). V gave up 7 bases and J gave up 6 bases, with 13 bases separating them. Per the germline V gene, CDR1 is MGHDK and CDR2 is SYGVNS. CDR3 length: 14 amino acids. DNA of the CDR3: TGTGCCAGCAACTTTGGACAAGTTAATTCACCCCTCCACTTT. Amino acids: CASNFGQVNSPLHF.

The chain joins TRBV2 to TRBJ1-1; the D gene is possibly TRBD1 (5 bases). Between the trimmed V and J ends, which lost 5 bases and 5 bases, there was a span of 21 bases. In germline, CDR1 is SNHLY, CDR2 FYNNEI. The CDR3 totals 16 residues. CDR3 protein: CASSRPRGELGTEAFF. CDR3 in DNA: TGTGCCAGCAGTAGACCCCGGGGGGAGTTAGGGACTGAAGCTTTCTTT.

The V call is TRBV6-1, the J call TRBJ2-3, with a tentative D call TRBD2 (6 bases). The ends were cut back, 0 bases at V and 3 bases at J, with 13 bases in the middle. CDR3 length: 16 residues. CDR1 is MNHNS, CDR2 SASEGT, per germline. CDR3 sequence (DNA): TGTGCCAGCAGTGAAGCGGAAGGGCTAGCGACAGATACGCAGTATTTT. Translated, it gives CASSEAEGLATDTQYF.